Presented here are 4 T cell receptor beta chains from one specimen sequenced in a study of blood T cell repertoires in COVID-19. Profiling relied on immunoSEQ multiplex PCR, and the TCRdb table lists in-frame clones only, not all of them. This sample carries under 200,000 clones, around 86% of them seen once, and the ten largest clones take around 23%. The sequencing input was PBMCs or T cells enriched from blood (not recorded which). The source is a woman between 35 and 50 years old in a cohort exposed to, infected with or recovered from COVID-19 (not recorded which).

This chain uses TRBV6-2 or TRBV6-3 with TRBJ2-3, with TRBD2 matching 10 bases. CDR3 length: 15 amino acids. Germline trimming cut 0 bases from V and 5 bases from J; bases unmatched to any gene: 2. The germline CDR1 and CDR2 sequences are MNHEY and SVGEGT. The DNA of the CDR3 is TGTGCCAGCAGTTACTCTAGCGGGGGGTTAGATACGCAGTATTTT. Residues: CASSYSSGGLDTQYF.

This rearrangement joins TRBV7-9 to TRBJ1-4; weak D call: TRBD1 (6 bases). The germline V gene has CDR1 SEHNR and CDR2 FQNEAQ (reference sequence). V lost 6 bases to trimming and J lost 3 bases, with 14 bases between them. This CDR3 contains 15 residues. The DNA for the CDR3 is TGTGCCAGCAGTCCCCGGGACATAGCTAATGAAAAACTGTTTTTT. Protein sequence: CASSPRDIANEKLFF.

The rearrangement joins TRBV28 to TRBJ1-1; TRBD1 is a possible D gene (5 bases). V was trimmed by 4 bases and J by 3 bases, leaving 12 bases between them. Per the germline V gene, CDR1 is MDHEN and CDR2 is SYDVKM. The CDR3 spans 14 residues. The CDR3 sequence: CASSSLGEDTEAFF. CDR3 nucleotides: TGTGCCAGCAGTTCTCTAGGGGAGGACACTGAAGCTTTCTTT.

For the CDR3, the DNA is TGTGCCAGCAGCCCACCTTACGGGGGTGCCCAAGCTTTCTTT. Translating it yields CASSPPYGGAQAFF. The chain couples TRBV6-2 or TRBV6-3 to TRBJ1-1; possible D gene TRBD1, 5 bases. V lost 6 bases to trimming and J lost 9 bases, with 20 bases between them. Per germline, CDR1 MNHEY and CDR2 SVGEGT. The CDR3 covers 14 residues.